A selection of T cell receptor beta chains follows, all from one sample in a study of CD8+ T cells in alopecia areata. Assay used: immunoSEQ multiplex PCR; TCRdb lists only in-frame clones, some missing. The data show about 180,000 clones, 59% seen once. Sequences were derived from CD4+ T cells sorted from blood, sampled at week 0. The source is a human donor with alopecia areata. Each CDR3 is given with its conserved first and last residue. The D gene is left open where the match is weak. Clone sizes are given selectively: once, few, many, or a class where the clone is expanded.

j_gene: TRBJ1-4; v_gene: TRBV7-2; d_gene: TRBD1; abundance: .; CDR3aa: CASSGQGWEKLFF; CDR3nt: TGTGCCAGCAGCGGACAGGGTTGGGAAAAACTGTTTTTT
j_gene: TRBJ2-7; v_gene: TRBV9; d_gene: TRBD1; abundance: .; CDR3aa: CASSVRTGGGEQYF; CDR3nt: TGTGCCAGCAGCGTACGGACAGGCGGAGGCGAGCAGTACTTC
j_gene: TRBJ2-2; v_gene: TRBV5-6; d_gene: TRBD1; abundance: .; CDR3aa: CASSLRTGGNTGELFF; CDR3nt: TGTGCCAGCAGCTTGAGGACAGGGGGCAACACCGGGGAGCTGTTTTTT
j_gene: TRBJ1-2; v_gene: TRBV29-1; d_gene: .; abundance: .; CDR3aa: CSVEIGYTF; CDR3nt: TGCAGCGTCGAGATCGGCTACACCTTC
j_gene: TRBJ2-3; v_gene: TRBV5-1; d_gene: .; abundance: .; CDR3aa: CASSYVNTPRSTDTQYF; CDR3nt: TGCGCCAGCAGCTATGTAAACACGCCTCGGAGCACAGATACGCAGTATTTT
j_gene: TRBJ2-1; v_gene: TRBV5-1; d_gene: .; abundance: .; CDR3aa: CASSLGGAEQFF; CDR3nt: TGCGCCAGCAGCTTGGGAGGCGCCGAGCAGTTCTTC
j_gene: TRBJ2-7; v_gene: TRBV29-1; d_gene: TRBD1; abundance: .; CDR3aa: CSVGTGLSAHEQYF; CDR3nt: TGCAGCGTGGGGACAGGGTTGTCTGCCCACGAGCAGTACTTC
j_gene: TRBJ1-5; v_gene: TRBV6-1; d_gene: .; abundance: .; CDR3aa: CASSDVGNQPQHF; CDR3nt: TGTGCCAGCAGTGATGTGGGCAATCAGCCCCAGCATTTT
j_gene: TRBJ2-2; v_gene: TRBV5-1; d_gene: .; abundance: few; CDR3aa: CASSQDRYPGELFF; CDR3nt: TGCGCCAGCAGCCAAGACAGGTACCCCGGGGAGCTGTTTTTT
j_gene: TRBJ1-5; v_gene: TRBV19; d_gene: TRBD1; abundance: .; CDR3aa: CATKGQGLADQPQHF; CDR3nt: TGTGCCACAAAAGGACAGGGACTAGCCGATCAGCCCCAGCATTTT
j_gene: TRBJ2-7; v_gene: TRBV9; d_gene: TRBD1; abundance: .; CDR3aa: CASSVQPGQTYEQYF; CDR3nt: TGTGCCAGCAGCGTCCAGCCGGGACAGACTTACGAGCAGTACTTC
j_gene: TRBJ2-3; v_gene: TRBV28; d_gene: .; abundance: .; CDR3aa: CASRPRLDRTDTQYF; CDR3nt: TGTGCCAGCAGACCCCGGTTAGACCGCACAGATACGCAGTATTTT
j_gene: TRBJ1-2; v_gene: TRBV9; d_gene: .; abundance: .; CDR3aa: CASSVEGRAGFGYTF; CDR3nt: TGTGCCAGCAGCGTAGAGGGCAGGGCCGGCTTTGGCTACACCTTC
j_gene: TRBJ2-1; v_gene: TRBV25-1; d_gene: .; abundance: .; CDR3aa: CASSESAFNEQFF; CDR3nt: TGTGCCAGCAGTGAATCGGCGTTTAATGAGCAGTTCTTC
j_gene: TRBJ2-5; v_gene: TRBV5-1; d_gene: .; abundance: .; CDR3aa: CASSEEETQYF; CDR3nt: TGCGCCAGCAGCGAGGAAGAGACCCAGTACTTC
j_gene: TRBJ2-7; v_gene: TRBV9; d_gene: TRBD2; abundance: .; CDR3aa: CASSPVAGGNSYEQYF; CDR3nt: TGTGCCAGCAGCCCAGTAGCGGGGGGAAACTCCTACGAGCAGTACTTC
j_gene: TRBJ1-2; v_gene: TRBV2; d_gene: TRBD1; abundance: .; CDR3aa: CARQGGDNYGYTF; CDR3nt: TGTGCCAGACAGGGGGGAGATAACTATGGCTACACCTTC
j_gene: TRBJ1-2; v_gene: TRBV15; d_gene: .; abundance: .; CDR3aa: CATSRDGGAGFFYGYTF; CDR3nt: TGTGCCACCAGCAGAGATGGGGGAGCAGGGTTCTTCTATGGCTACACCTTC
j_gene: TRBJ1-1; v_gene: TRBV5-1; d_gene: .; abundance: .; CDR3aa: CASSPTSDTEAFF; CDR3nt: TGCGCCAGCAGCCCTACTAGTGACACTGAAGCTTTCTTT
j_gene: TRBJ1-3; v_gene: TRBV13; d_gene: .; abundance: .; CDR3aa: CASSPDSWNTIYF; CDR3nt: TGTGCCAGCAGCCCCGACAGTTGGAACACCATATATTTT
j_gene: TRBJ2-2; v_gene: TRBV30; d_gene: .; abundance: few; CDR3aa: CAWKGTLSGELFF; CDR3nt: TGTGCCTGGAAGGGGACATTGTCCGGGGAGCTGTTTTTT
j_gene: TRBJ2-5; v_gene: TRBV29-1; d_gene: TRBD2; abundance: few; CDR3aa: CSVGGGLLPETQYF; CDR3nt: TGCAGCGTTGGGGGGGGACTCCTCCCAGAGACCCAGTACTTC
j_gene: TRBJ1-1; v_gene: TRBV20-1; d_gene: .; abundance: .; CDR3aa: CSARDDTEAFF; CDR3nt: TGCAGTGCTAGGGATGACACTGAAGCTTTCTTT
j_gene: TRBJ2-2; v_gene: TRBV28; d_gene: .; abundance: many; CDR3aa: CASSQPTNTGELFF; CDR3nt: TGTGCCAGCAGCCAACCCACTAACACCGGGGAGCTGTTTTTT
j_gene: TRBJ2-5; v_gene: TRBV27; d_gene: TRBD2; abundance: .; CDR3aa: CASSLLAGEETQYF; CDR3nt: TGTGCCAGCAGTTTACTAGCGGGGGAAGAGACCCAGTACTTC
j_gene: TRBJ1-1; v_gene: TRBV4-1; d_gene: TRBD1; abundance: .; CDR3aa: CASSHRQGKNTEAFF; CDR3nt: TGCGCCAGCAGCCACCGACAGGGTAAGAACACTGAAGCTTTCTTT
j_gene: TRBJ1-1; v_gene: TRBV19; d_gene: TRBD1; abundance: .; CDR3aa: CASSIGLRRQGGTEAFF; CDR3nt: TGTGCCAGTAGTATAGGGCTCAGGCGGCAGGGGGGCACTGAAGCTTTCTTT
j_gene: TRBJ2-5; v_gene: TRBV7-2; d_gene: .; abundance: few; CDR3aa: CASRLVGGGETQYF; CDR3nt: TGTGCCAGCAGACTCGTTGGAGGGGGCGAGACCCAGTACTTC
j_gene: TRBJ1-2; v_gene: TRBV19; d_gene: .; abundance: .; CDR3aa: CASSDSPARYGYTF; CDR3nt: TGTGCCAGTAGTGATTCACCAGCCCGCTATGGCTACACCTTC
j_gene: TRBJ1-4; v_gene: TRBV19; d_gene: .; abundance: .; CDR3aa: CASSIKRDGNEKLFF; CDR3nt: TGTGCCAGTAGTATTAAGAGGGACGGTAATGAAAAACTGTTTTTT
j_gene: TRBJ2-1; v_gene: TRBV5-1; d_gene: TRBD1; abundance: few; CDR3aa: CASSFTGQGYNEQFF; CDR3nt: TGCGCCAGCAGCTTCACGGGACAGGGCTACAATGAGCAGTTCTTC
j_gene: TRBJ2-5; v_gene: TRBV29-1; d_gene: .; abundance: .; CDR3aa: CSLGFRETQYF; CDR3nt: TGCAGCCTAGGGTTCCGAGAGACCCAGTACTTC
j_gene: TRBJ1-2; v_gene: TRBV20-1; d_gene: .; abundance: .; CDR3aa: CSARERSGYTF; CDR3nt: TGCAGTGCTAGAGAGCGTTCTGGCTACACCTTC
j_gene: TRBJ2-6; v_gene: TRBV30; d_gene: .; abundance: once; CDR3aa: CASWSFGANVLTF; CDR3nt: TGTGCCAGTTGGAGCTTTGGGGCCAACGTCCTGACTTTC
j_gene: TRBJ1-1; v_gene: TRBV7-9; d_gene: .; abundance: few; CDR3aa: CASSHWTENTEAFF; CDR3nt: TGTGCCAGCAGCCACTGGACAGAGAACACTGAAGCTTTCTTT
j_gene: TRBJ2-7; v_gene: TRBV6-6; d_gene: .; abundance: .; CDR3aa: CASSPLGGIPLLEQYF; CDR3nt: TGTGCCAGCAGTCCACTCGGGGGTATACCGCTACTCGAGCAGTACTTC
j_gene: TRBJ1-6; v_gene: TRBV6-5; d_gene: .; abundance: .; CDR3aa: CASSFPGPSMPLHF; CDR3nt: TGTGCCAGCAGTTTCCCGGGCCCATCAATGCCCCTCCACTTT
j_gene: TRBJ1-2; v_gene: TRBV15; d_gene: .; abundance: .; CDR3aa: CATSRDREGQNYGYTF; CDR3nt: TGTGCCACCAGCAGAGATCGGGAAGGCCAGAACTATGGCTACACCTTC
j_gene: TRBJ1-1; v_gene: TRBV11-3; d_gene: .; abundance: .; CDR3aa: CASSLMVGSAEAFF; CDR3nt: TGTGCCAGCAGCTTAATGGTGGGTTCCGCTGAAGCTTTCTTT
j_gene: TRBJ1-2; v_gene: TRBV14; d_gene: .; abundance: .; CDR3aa: CASSQAWRDGYTF; CDR3nt: TGTGCCAGCAGCCAAGCCTGGAGGGACGGCTACACCTTC
j_gene: TRBJ2-3; v_gene: TRBV30; d_gene: .; abundance: .; CDR3aa: CAWSVQRGPTDTQYF; CDR3nt: TGTGCCTGGAGTGTACAAAGGGGCCCCACCGATACGCAGTATTTT
j_gene: TRBJ2-5; v_gene: TRBV2; d_gene: .; abundance: .; CDR3aa: CASTQDPRETQYF; CDR3nt: TGTGCCAGCACCCAGGACCCGCGAGAGACCCAGTACTTC
j_gene: TRBJ2-5; v_gene: TRBV5-1; d_gene: TRBD2; abundance: .; CDR3aa: CASRSTSGGAGETQYF; CDR3nt: TGCGCCAGCAGATCGACTAGCGGGGGGGCCGGTGAGACCCAGTACTTC
j_gene: TRBJ2-5; v_gene: TRBV7-7; d_gene: .; abundance: .; CDR3aa: CASSHEETQYF; CDR3nt: TGTGCTAGCAGTCACGAAGAGACCCAGTACTTC
j_gene: TRBJ2-4; v_gene: TRBV29-1; d_gene: .; abundance: .; CDR3aa: CSVVKHENIQYF; CDR3nt: TGCAGCGTTGTAAAACATGAGAACATTCAGTACTTC
j_gene: TRBJ1-1; v_gene: TRBV6-5; d_gene: .; abundance: .; CDR3aa: CASSYHRENTEAFF; CDR3nt: TGTGCCAGCAGTTACCACAGGGAGAACACTGAAGCTTTCTTT